The next 21 T cell receptor beta chains were all read from a single sample in a study of blood T cell repertoires in COVID-19. Here immunoSEQ multiplex PCR was the method, and the copy in TCRdb shows in-frame clones only, minus some. The repertoire has roughly 350,000 clones, around nine tenths of them found once; the top ten carry about 3.5%. The sequencing sample was made of peripheral blood. All receptors derive from a woman younger than 35 who had recovered from COVID-19.

This clone has only one observation. The chain employs TRBV2 and TRBJ2-1; no clear D gene. CDR1 is SNHLY and CDR2 is FYNNEI in the germline V gene. The CDR3 length is 12 residues. V lost 8 bases and J lost 9, with 14 bases in between. CDR3 nucleotide sequence: TGTGCCAGCGGCGGCCTCGGCGGTGAGCAGTTCTTC. Translated: CASGGLGGEQFF.

The chain has TRBV4-1 and TRBJ1-2; 8 bases match TRBD1. The junction had 8 bases not matched to a gene; V was cut back by 1 base and J by 4 bases. Germline CDR1 MGHRA, CDR2 YSYEKL. This CDR3 is built from 16 residues. Here the CDR3 reads CASSQGVGQATYGYTF. Here the CDR3 DNA reads TGCGCCAGCAGCCAAGGTGTGGGACAGGCAACCTATGGCTACACCTTC.

Sample share makes this clone medium-sized. V is TRBV30 and J is TRBJ2-1; TRBD2 matches at 10 bases. The germline CDR1 and CDR2 sequences are GTSNPN and SVGIG (reference sequence). The CDR3 extends over 17 amino acids. The ends lost 8 bases at V and 4 bases at J; junction bases unmatched: 17. The CDR3 loop is CAGEDLETSGFYNEQFF. In nucleotides, the CDR3 is TGTGCCGGAGAAGACCTAGAGACTAGCGGGTTTTACAATGAGCAGTTCTTC.

This chain connects TRBV19 to TRBJ2-2; 7 positions agree with TRBD2. The CDR3 is 14 residues long. V lost 6 bases, J lost 6 bases, and 7 bases stayed unmatched. Germline V gene lookup returns CDR1 LNHDA and CDR2 SQIVND (reference sequence). For the CDR3, the DNA is TGTGCCAGTAGCCAAACGGCGGGGGCCGGGGAGCTGTTTTTT. Translating it yields CASSQTAGAGELFF.

The chain combines TRBV6-2 or TRBV6-3 with TRBJ1-2; 9 nucleotides line up with TRBD1. The CDR3 length is 15 residues. Trimming took 5 bases from V and 2 from J; bases not matched to a gene: 6. The germline V gene encodes CDR1 MNHEY and CDR2 SVGEGT. CDR3 residues: CASSRDRVENYGYTF. In DNA, the CDR3 is TGTGCCAGCAGTCGGGACAGGGTGGAGAACTATGGCTACACCTTC.

The rearrangement links TRBV5-4 to TRBJ2-7; D uncertain. The germline V gene has CDR1 SGHNT and CDR2 YYREEE (reference sequence). The CDR3 loop spans 12 amino acids. Trimming removed 3 bases at V and 7 bases at J, with 11 bases between. The CDR3 here is CASSYGLREQYV. The CDR3 DNA reads TGTGCCAGCAGCTATGGGCTTCGGGAGCAGTACGTC.

This rearrangement joins TRBV6-5 to TRBJ1-5, with 12 bases matching TRBD1. The CDR3 is 15 amino acids. Per the germline V gene, CDR1 is MNHEY and CDR2 is SVGAGI. With V trimmed by 4 bases and J by 6 bases, 4 bases remained unmatched. The CDR3 sequence: CASSWGQGASQPQHF. Here the CDR3 DNA reads TGTGCCAGCAGTTGGGGACAGGGGGCATCTCAGCCCCAGCATTTT.

The chain carries TRBV5-6 and TRBJ2-1; D remains ambiguous. The germline V gene encodes CDR1 SGHDT and CDR2 YYEEEE. Trimming stripped 5 bases from V and 2 bases from J, with 17 bases between. This CDR3 region has 16 residues. This CDR3 is CASRKSSLGPYNEQFF. CDR3 DNA sequence: TGTGCCAGCAGGAAATCTAGTTTGGGTCCCTACAATGAGCAGTTCTTC.

The V and J genes are TRBV3-1 (or the pseudogene TRBV3-2) and TRBJ2-1; TRBD2 agrees at 11 bases. CDR3 length: 15 residues. V was clipped by 6 bases and J by 3 bases; unmatched bases: 4. Germline assignment: CDR1 LGHDT and CDR2 YNNKEL (reference sequence). The CDR3 coding sequence is TGTGCCAGCAGTTTTACTAGCGGGAGCTACAATGAGCAGTTCTTC. It translates to CASSFTSGSYNEQFF.

The CDR3 sequence is CATATGYQETQYF. As DNA, the CDR3 is TGTGCCACCGCCACGGGGTACCAAGAGACCCAGTACTTC. This chain uses TRBV24-1 with TRBJ2-5; possibly TRBD2 for D (5 bases). CDR1 and CDR2 from the germline V gene are KGHDR and SFDVKD. This CDR3 comprises 13 residues. V was cut by 9 bases and J by 0 bases, with 10 bases left in between.

This clone was detected only a few times. V and J are TRBV5-8 and TRBJ2-7, with D uncertain. Germline lookup yields CDR1 SGHTS and CDR2 YDEGEE. The CDR3 is made up of 12 amino acids. V lost 2 bases to trimming and J lost 0 bases, with 3 bases between them. CDR3 loop: CASSFHSYEQYV. In nucleotides, the CDR3 is TGTGCCAGCAGCTTCCACTCCTACGAGCAGTACGTC.

The rearrangement joins TRBV7-2 to TRBJ1-5, with D hard to call. The CDR3 runs 14 residues. Germline CDR1 is SGHTA and CDR2 is FQGNSA. Deletions cut 5 bases from V and 7 bases from J, with 15 bases between. The CDR3 here is CASSPRGGEQPQHF. The CDR3, as DNA: TGTGCCAGCAGCCCGCGGGGAGGAGAACAGCCCCAGCATTTT.

The rearrangement joins TRBV11-3 to TRBJ2-1; 13 positions agree with TRBD2. The CDR3 length is 15 residues. V shed 5 bases, J shed 8 bases, and the junction held 6 bases outside the gene matches. Per germline, CDR1 SGHNT and CDR2 YENEEA. The CDR3 DNA reads as TGTGCCAGCAGCCCCCGGACTAGCGGGAGAGATGAGCAGTTCTTC. Amino acid sequence: CASSPRTSGRDEQFF. The full variable domain, completed using reference TRBV11-3 and TRBJ2-1, is EAGVVQSPRYKIIEKKQPVAFWCNPISGHNTLYWYLQNLGQGPELLIRYENEEAVDDSQLPKDRFSAERLKGVDSTLKIQPAELGDSAVYLCASSPRTSGRDEQFFGPGTRLTVL.

The genes are TRBV30 and TRBJ2-1; 7 bases align to TRBD2. This CDR3 has 16 amino acids. CDR1 and CDR2 from the germline V gene are GTSNPN and SVGIG (reference sequence). The J segment lost 0 bases and the V segment lost 0 bases, leaving 5 bases of the junction unmatched. The CDR3 nucleotides are TGTGCCTGGAGTGTATTGAGCGGGGTCTCCTACAATGAGCAGTTCTTC. It translates to CAWSVLSGVSYNEQFF.

This clone was observed once. V and J are TRBV7-2 and TRBJ1-4; no clear D gene. Trimming removed 9 bases from V and 5 bases from J, with 13 bases in between. There are 13 residues in the CDR3. CDR1 and CDR2 (germline): SGHTA, FQGNSA. The CDR3 reads CASATGWNEKLFF. In DNA, the CDR3 is TGTGCCAGTGCGACCGGGTGGAATGAAAAACTGTTTTTT.

The chain carries TRBV30 and TRBJ1-1, with D possibly TRBD1 on 6 matching bases. Trimming stripped 7 bases from V and 0 bases from J, with 18 bases between. Germline assignment: CDR1 GTSNPN and CDR2 SVGIG (reference sequence). CDR3 size: 15 residues. CDR3 region: CAFQSPDRLNTEAFF. The CDR3 region has the DNA TGTGCCTTCCAGTCCCCGGACAGACTGAACACTGAAGCTTTCTTT.

This CDR3 reads CASSPGLAGPLMSHEQFF. The CDR3, as DNA: TGTGCCAGCTCACCGGGACTAGCGGGTCCTTTAATGTCCCATGAGCAGTTCTTC. The rearrangement links TRBV18 to TRBJ2-1; TRBD2 matches 12 bases. The ends lost 3 bases at V and 8 bases at J; junction bases unmatched: 14. From germline, CDR1 is KGHSH and CDR2 LQKENI. The CDR3 runs 18 residues.

The V call is TRBV6-2 or TRBV6-3, the J call TRBJ2-1; maybe TRBD2 (6 bases). Germline V gene lookup returns CDR1 MNHEY and CDR2 SVGEGT. This CDR3 contains 14 residues. V gave up 0 bases and J gave up 7 bases, with 10 bases separating them. Here the CDR3 reads CASSYSHGGNEQFF. DNA of the CDR3: TGTGCCAGCAGTTACTCGCATGGGGGGAATGAGCAGTTCTTC.

The genes are TRBV14 and TRBJ2-3; 8 bases match TRBD2. Germline assignment: CDR1 SGHDN and CDR2 FVKESK. The trim removed 1 base at V and 5 bases at J, leaving 5 bases unmatched. CDR3 length equals 15 residues. The CDR3 DNA reads TGTGCCAGCAGCCAAGTGGGACTAGACAAAGATACGCAGTATTTT. Translation: CASSQVGLDKDTQYF.

The rearrangement joins TRBV7-2 to TRBJ2-5; a weak D match, TRBD1 (5 bases). The CDR3 spans 15 residues. The germline gives CDR1 SGHTA, CDR2 FQGNSA. V gave up 0 bases and J gave up 2 bases, with 10 bases separating them. CDR3 region: CASSLAVTGQETQYF. The CDR3 DNA reads TGTGCCAGCAGCTTAGCCGTTACAGGACAAGAGACCCAGTACTTC.

The chain uses TRBV10-1 and TRBJ2-5; 7 bases are shared with TRBD1. The J segment lost 0 bases and the V segment lost 6 bases, leaving 4 bases of the junction unmatched. The CDR3 totals 14 residues. From germline, CDR1 is WNHNN and CDR2 SYGVQD (reference sequence). CDR3 in DNA: TGCGCCAGCAGCGAGGGACAGTACCAAGAGACCCAGTACTTC. Protein sequence: CASSEGQYQETQYF.